This T cell receptor (beta chain) is from a study of CD8+CD57+ T cells in acquired aplastic anemia. Overall study context: The DNA of sorted CD4+ and CD8+ cells averaged roughly 3.2 ug. Study-wide points: Patients and controls shared 25 to 35 CD8+ CDR3 sequences, which appeared highly expressed in patients and within their immunodominant clones. Between patients and controls, CD8+ Simpson's diversity did not vary significantly.

Notes on this clonotype: What it binds is not known.

According to the study, genomic DNA was the template for TCR beta VDJ and CDR3 profiling. TCRdb re-called the reads with MiXCR, one entry per CDR3 protein. The table shows a few hundred thousand distinct CDR3 sequences, with 61% occurring only once. Sequencing was carried out using sorted CD4+, CD8+, or CD8+CD57+ T cells (not recorded which) from PBMCs. This sequence originates from a human donor in good health.

The chain's CDR3 is CASSRGGTGAEAFF. CDR3 coding DNA: TGTGCCAGTTCGAGGGGAGGGACGGGGGCTGAAGCTTTCTTT. J is TRBJ1-1 and V is TRBV2, with D possibly TRBD1 on 5 matching bases. Germline CDR1 reads SNHLY; CDR2 reads FYNNEI. CDR3 length: 14 amino acids. The V end lost 9 bases, the J end lost 6 bases, and 20 bases lay between the germline ends.